The T cell receptor (beta chain) under discussion was sequenced for a study of T-cell reconstitution after alpha-beta-depleted transplantation in children. Germline V lookup: CDR1 DFQATT, CDR2 SNEGSKA (reference sequence). The CDR3 is 13 residues long. V lost 6 bases and J lost 6; bases outside the gene matches: 8. The TCRbeta library incorporated unique molecular identifiers. MiXCR, run by TCRdb on the PCR reads, gives a single entry per CDR3 protein. The data contain some 500,000 distinct CDR3 sequences, around 18% of them seen just once; the ten biggest clones take up approximately 3%. The specimen was PBMCs from the stem cell graft donor, collected from the stem cell graft. The J gene is TRBJ1-5, the V gene TRBV20-1, with 7 bases aligning to TRBD1. The sequence was collected from a human donor who donated a stem cell graft to a child with acute lymphoblastic leukemia. CDR3 in DNA: TGCAGTGCCCCGAAGGGGGCGGGTCAGCCCCAGCATTTT. Translation: CSAPKGAGQPQHF.